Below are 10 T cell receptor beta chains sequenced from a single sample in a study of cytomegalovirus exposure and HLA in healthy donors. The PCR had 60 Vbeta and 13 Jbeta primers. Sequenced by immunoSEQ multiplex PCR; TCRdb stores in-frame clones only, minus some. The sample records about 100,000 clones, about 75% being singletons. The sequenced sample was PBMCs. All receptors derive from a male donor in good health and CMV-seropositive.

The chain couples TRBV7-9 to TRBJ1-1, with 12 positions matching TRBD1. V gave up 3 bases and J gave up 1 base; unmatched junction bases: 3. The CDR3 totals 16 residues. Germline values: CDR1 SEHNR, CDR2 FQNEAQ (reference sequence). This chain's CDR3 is CASSFGTGGWNTEAFF. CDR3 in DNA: TGTGCCAGCAGCTTCGGGACAGGGGGCTGGAACACTGAAGCTTTCTTT.

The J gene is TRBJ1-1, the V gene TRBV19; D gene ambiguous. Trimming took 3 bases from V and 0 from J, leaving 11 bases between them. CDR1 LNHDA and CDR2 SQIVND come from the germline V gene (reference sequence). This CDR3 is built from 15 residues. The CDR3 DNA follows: TGTGCCAGTAGTATCGGGTTGGTCATGAACACTGAAGCTTTCTTT. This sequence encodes CASSIGLVMNTEAFF.

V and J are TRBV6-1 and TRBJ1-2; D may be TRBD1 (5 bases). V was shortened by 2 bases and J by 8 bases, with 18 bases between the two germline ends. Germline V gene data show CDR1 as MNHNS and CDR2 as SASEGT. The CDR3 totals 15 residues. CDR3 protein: CASSESTVHTRGYTF. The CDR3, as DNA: TGTGCCAGCAGTGAATCGACAGTTCATACGCGCGGCTACACCTTC.

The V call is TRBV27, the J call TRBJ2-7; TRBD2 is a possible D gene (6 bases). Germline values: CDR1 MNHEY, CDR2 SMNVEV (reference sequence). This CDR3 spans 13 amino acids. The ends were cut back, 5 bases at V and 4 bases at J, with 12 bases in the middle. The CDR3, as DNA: TGTGCCAGCAGTCCCCTAGCGCCATACGAGCAGTACTTC. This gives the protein CASSPLAPYEQYF.

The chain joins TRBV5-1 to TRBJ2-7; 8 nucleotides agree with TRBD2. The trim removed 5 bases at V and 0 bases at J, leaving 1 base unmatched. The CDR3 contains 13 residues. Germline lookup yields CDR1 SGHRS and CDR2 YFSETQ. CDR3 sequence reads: CASSSGVSYEQYF. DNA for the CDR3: TGCGCCAGCAGTAGCGGGGTCTCCTACGAGCAGTACTTC.

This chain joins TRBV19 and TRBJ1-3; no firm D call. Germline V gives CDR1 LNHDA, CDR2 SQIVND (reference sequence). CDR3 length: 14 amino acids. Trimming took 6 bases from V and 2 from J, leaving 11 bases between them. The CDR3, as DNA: TGTGCCAGTAGAACGGCGGCAGCTGGAAACACCATATATTTT. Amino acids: CASRTAAAGNTIYF.

This CDR3 reads CASSEVEGYLETQYF. The CDR3 DNA sequence: TGTGCCAGCAGTGAAGTTGAGGGCTACCTGGAGACCCAGTACTTC. The rearrangement joins TRBV6-1 to TRBJ2-5; D is perhaps TRBD2 (5 bases). CDR3 length: 15 amino acids. CDR1 and CDR2 (germline): MNHNS, SASEGT. Trimming removed 1 base from V and 5 bases from J, with 14 bases in between.

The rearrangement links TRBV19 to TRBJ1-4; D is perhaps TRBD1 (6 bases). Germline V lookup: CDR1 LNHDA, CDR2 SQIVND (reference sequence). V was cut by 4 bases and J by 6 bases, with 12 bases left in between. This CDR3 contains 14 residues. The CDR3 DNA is TGTGCCAGTAGTACCCCAGGGGTGGATGAAAAACTGTTTTTT. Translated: CASSTPGVDEKLFF.

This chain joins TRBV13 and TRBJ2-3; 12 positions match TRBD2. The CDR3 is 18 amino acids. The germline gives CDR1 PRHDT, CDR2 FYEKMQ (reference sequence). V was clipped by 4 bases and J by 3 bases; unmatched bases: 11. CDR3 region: CASSSGLAGSFDTDTQYF. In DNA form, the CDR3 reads TGTGCCAGCAGCTCCGGACTAGCGGGGAGTTTCGATACAGATACGCAGTATTTT. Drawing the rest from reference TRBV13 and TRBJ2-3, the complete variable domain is AAGVIQSPRHLIKEKRETATLKCYPIPRHDTVYWYQQGPGQDPQFLISFYEKMQSDKGSIPDRFSAQQFSDYHSELNMSSLELGDSALYFCASSSGLAGSFDTDTQYFGPGTRLTVL.

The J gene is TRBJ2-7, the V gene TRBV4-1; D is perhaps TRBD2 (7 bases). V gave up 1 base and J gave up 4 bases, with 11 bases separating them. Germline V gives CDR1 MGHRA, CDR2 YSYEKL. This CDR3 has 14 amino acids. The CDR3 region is CASSQGGGGYEQYF. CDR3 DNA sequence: TGCGCCAGCAGCCAAGGAGGGGGGGGGTACGAGCAGTACTTC.